Here is one T cell receptor (beta chain) with its context. The entry originates in a study of OX40 agonist ivuxolimab in advanced cancers. TCRdb keeps only in-frame clones here, not all; method: immunoSEQ multiplex PCR. The data show around 59,000 clones, with 86% seen just once and 0.95% to 1.4% held by the top ten. This TCR came from an adult with an advanced solid tumor such as melanoma, head and neck, liver or kidney cancer. The specimen comprised CD4+ or CD8+ T cells sorted from blood, sampled in a trial of the OX40 agonist ivuxolimab.

CDR3 in amino acids: CASSLQGAQGDTQYF. DNA of the CDR3: TGTGCCAGCTCACTGCAGGGGGCGCAGGGAGATACGCAGTATTTT. The gene calls are TRBV18 and TRBJ2-3, with 8 bases lining up with TRBD1. J lost 5 bases, V lost 4 bases, and 8 bases had no gene match. CDR1 and CDR2 from the germline V gene are KGHSH and LQKENI. This CDR3 comprises 15 residues.